These 22 T cell receptor beta chains were all obtained from the same sample, sequenced in a study of cytotoxic CD8 clonotypes in ibrutinib-treated CLL. Assay: immunoSEQ multiplex PCR; the TCRdb copy retains only in-frame clones and omits some. Here the sample spans roughly 150,000 clones, 75% to 80% being singletons. The material was PBMCs, obtained after 24 months of ibrutinib treatment. The receptor source for this set is a human donor with chronic lymphocytic leukemia.

J is TRBJ2-3 and V is TRBV7-3; TRBD2 might be the D (6 bases). V shed 8 bases and J shed 5 bases, with 14 bases lying between them. The CDR3 totals 13 residues. Germline values: CDR1 SGHTA, CDR2 FQGTGA. The CDR3 DNA sequence: TGTGCCAGCGGGGCGGGACTGGGAGATACGCAGTATTTT. This encodes CASGAGLGDTQYF.

Only one count was recorded for this clone. This chain connects TRBV6-5 to TRBJ1-6, with D unclear. The germline CDR1 and CDR2 sequences are MNHEY and SVGAGI. The CDR3 is made up of 14 amino acids. V was cut by 5 bases and J by 6 bases, with 11 bases left in between. DNA of the CDR3: TGTGCCAGCAGTGAGAAGGTCCTTAATTCACCCCTCCACTTT. Translating it yields CASSEKVLNSPLHF.

This chain joins TRBV7-6 and TRBJ1-5; D gene ambiguous. The CDR3 length is 12 residues. Germline V gives CDR1 SGHVS, CDR2 FNYEAQ. V was clipped by 2 bases and J by 3 bases, with 2 bases between them. The CDR3 bases are TGTGCCAGCAGCTTACCCAATCAGCCCCAGCATTTT. Protein: CASSLPNQPQHF. The full variable domain, completed using reference TRBV7-6 and TRBJ1-5, is GAGVSQSPRYKVTKRGQDVALRCDPISGHVSLYWYRQALGQGPEFLTYFNYEAQQDKSGLPNDRFSAERPEGSISTLTIQRTEQRDSAMYRCASSLPNQPQHFGDGTRLSIL.

This chain joins TRBV9 and TRBJ2-1; 11 bases match TRBD2. Germline trimming cut 0 bases from V and 7 bases from J; bases unmatched to any gene: 3. The CDR3 is 15 amino acids. CDR1 and CDR2 from the germline V gene are SGDLS and YYNGEE. In DNA, the CDR3 is TGTGCCAGCAGCGTAGGACTAGCGGGGTTTAATGAGCAGTTCTTC. Translation gives CASSVGLAGFNEQFF.

The V and J genes are TRBV6-5 and TRBJ2-5, with 9 bases lining up with TRBD2. V trimming: 6 bases; J trimming: 2 bases; junction bases outside the gene matches: 7. This CDR3 spans 15 amino acids. Looked up from germline, CDR1 is MNHEY and CDR2 is SVGAGI. CDR3 in DNA: TGTGCCAGCAGCACCCGACTAGCGGTTCAAGAGACCCAGTACTTC. This translates into CASSTRLAVQETQYF.

The chain is built from TRBV5-8 and TRBJ2-7; 14 bases match TRBD2. In germline, CDR1 is SGHTS, CDR2 YDEGEE. The CDR3 extends over 13 amino acids. V lost 4 bases, J lost 9 bases, and 3 bases stayed unmatched. This chain's CDR3 is CASSLGLAGVQYF. The CDR3 nucleotides are TGTGCCAGCAGCCTGGGACTAGCGGGAGTGCAGTACTTC.

The gene calls are TRBV7-2 and TRBJ1-2; D is undetermined. Germline CDR1 reads SGHTA; CDR2 reads FQGNSA. CDR3 length equals 14 residues. Trimming pared 0 bases from V and 4 bases from J, leaving 9 bases between. CDR3 region: CASSLATGPYGYTF. CDR3 sequence (DNA): TGTGCCAGCAGCTTAGCGACGGGCCCCTATGGCTACACCTTC.

J is TRBJ2-5 and V is TRBV5-6; 8 positions agree with TRBD2. The CDR3 is made up of 15 amino acids. J lost 7 bases, V lost 4 bases, and 12 bases had no gene match. The germline V gene has CDR1 SGHDT and CDR2 YYEEEE. In DNA form, the CDR3 reads TGTGCCAGCAGCCAGGGACTAGGGTCCTTAGGGACCCAGTACTTC. Residues: CASSQGLGSLGTQYF.

This sequence joins TRBV2 and TRBJ2-3, with TRBD2 identical over 9 bases. Germline V CDR1 and CDR2: SNHLY, FYNNEI. V was clipped by 3 bases and J by 6 bases; unmatched bases: 13. The CDR3 runs 17 residues. CDR3 in DNA: TGTGCCAGCAGTGACCCCCTGTCAGCGGGAGGACGGGATACGCAGTATTTT. Amino acids: CASSDPLSAGGRDTQYF.

The chain links TRBV10-3 to TRBJ2-5; 10 nucleotides match TRBD1. V lost 6 bases, J lost 5 bases, and 9 bases stayed unmatched. The CDR3 consists of 15 residues. The germline V gene encodes CDR1 ENHRY and CDR2 SYGVKD. CDR3 region: CAISESGQGGETQYF. The CDR3, as DNA: TGTGCCATCAGCGAATCTGGACAGGGGGGGGAGACCCAGTACTTC.

This chain joins TRBV4-1 and TRBJ2-7; TRBD1 might be the D (7 bases). The CDR3 has 15 amino acids. V lost 1 base to trimming and J lost 5 bases, with 15 bases between them. CDR1 is MGHRA, CDR2 YSYEKL, per germline. The CDR3 reads CASSQGPGGRHEQYF. The DNA of the CDR3 is TGCGCCAGCAGCCAAGGCCCAGGGGGGAGGCACGAGCAGTACTTC.

The V call is TRBV7-2, the J call TRBJ1-5; D is unresolved. The germline V gene has CDR1 SGHTA and CDR2 FQGNSA. This CDR3 is 13 amino acids long. Trimming shortened V by 2 bases and J by 8 bases, and 10 bases separated the two germline ends. CDR3 sequence reads: CASSLSGWEPQHF. In DNA form, the CDR3 reads TGTGCCAGCAGCTTATCGGGGTGGGAGCCCCAGCATTTT.

This clone was observed a single time. The chain uses TRBV28 and TRBJ2-5; possibly TRBD2 for D (6 bases). Germline CDR1 and CDR2: MDHEN and SYDVKM. The CDR3 contains 14 residues. The V end was cut by 8 bases, the J end by 4 bases, with 17 bases between. The CDR3 here is CASVGSRGGETQYF. As DNA, the CDR3 is TGTGCCAGCGTGGGAAGTCGGGGAGGAGAGACCCAGTACTTC.

Note on this clone: Different DNA sequences within this sample yield the same CDR3. The chain employs TRBV11-3 and TRBJ1-1; TRBD1 matches 9 bases. Trimming at V came to 5 bases and at J to 5 bases, leaving 3 bases not matched to a gene. Looked up from germline, CDR1 is SGHNT and CDR2 is YENEEA. The CDR3 length is 13 residues. In nucleotides, the CDR3 is TGTGCCAGCAGCCTGACAGGGGGAACTGAAGCTTTCTTT. Its translation: CASSLTGGTEAFF. The full variable domain, its missing parts supplied by reference TRBV11-3 and TRBJ1-1, is EAGVVQSPRYKIIEKKQPVAFWCNPISGHNTLYWYLQNLGQGPELLIRYENEEAVDDSQLPKDRFSAERLKGVDSTLKIQPAELGDSAVYLCASSLTGGTEAFFGQGTRLTVV.

J is TRBJ2-4 and V is TRBV4-3; a possible D gene is TRBD2 (7 bases). Germline CDR1 LGHNA, CDR2 YSLEER. The CDR3 spans 17 residues. The V and J ends lost 0 bases and 0 bases respectively, with 12 bases between them. The CDR3 region has the DNA TGCGCCAGCAGCCAAGATTGGGGGGGCCTAGCCAAAAACATTCAGTACTTC. This encodes CASSQDWGGLAKNIQYF.

This sequence joins TRBV6-4 and TRBJ2-1, with TRBD2 identical over 16 bases. In germline, CDR1 is MRHNA, CDR2 SNTAGT. The junction had 4 bases not matched to a gene; V was cut back by 2 bases and J by 9 bases. The CDR3 extends over 16 amino acids. The CDR3 bases are TGTGCCAGCAGTGACGAGGGACTAGCGGGAGGGATTGAGCAGTTCTTC. Protein: CASSDEGLAGGIEQFF.

This chain links TRBV7-8 with TRBJ1-5; 8 positions agree with TRBD1. Germline V gene data show CDR1 as SGHVS and CDR2 as FQNEAQ. CDR3 size: 18 residues. V lost 0 bases to trimming and J lost 2 bases; unmatched junction nucleotides: 9. For the CDR3, the DNA is TGTGCCAGCAGCTTAGCGGGCCAGGGGGCAGGGGGCAATCAGCCCCAGCATTTT. Translating gives CASSLAGQGAGGNQPQHF.

This clone turned up a few times. The CDR3 coding sequence is TGTGCCAGCAGCCCCGCTCGCTACGGCACCCGGATGGAGCTGTTTTTT. This translates into CASSPARYGTRMELFF. J is TRBJ2-2 and V is TRBV7-9; no firm D call. This CDR3 has 16 amino acids. Trimming pared 5 bases from V and 10 bases from J, leaving 23 bases between. The V gene's germline CDR1 is SEHNR and CDR2 FQNEAQ (reference sequence).

The rearrangement links TRBV5-1 to TRBJ2-5; 8 bases agree with TRBD2. The CDR3 runs 14 residues. V shed 4 bases, J shed 5 bases, and the junction held 7 bases outside the gene matches. CDR1 and CDR2 from the germline V gene are SGHRS and YFSETQ. The DNA of the CDR3 is TGCGCCAGCAGCCCCGGGGGGGCGGGGGAGACCCAGTACTTC. Translation: CASSPGGAGETQYF.

The chain recombines TRBV5-1 with TRBJ2-2, with D perhaps matching TRBD1 or TRBD2 (5 bases each). The V gene's germline CDR1 is SGHRS and CDR2 YFSETQ. Trimming left V 4 bases short and J 3 bases short, with 10 bases between. CDR3 length: 14 residues. In DNA form, the CDR3 reads TGCGCCAGCAGCCCCCTGGGGGACACCGGGGAGCTGTTTTTT. It specifies CASSPLGDTGELFF.

This clone was seen a handful of times. The chain uses TRBV19 and TRBJ1-1, with no clear D. Per the germline V gene, CDR1 is LNHDA and CDR2 is SQIVND (reference sequence). This CDR3 is built from 13 residues. The V end lost 5 bases, the J end lost 5 bases, and 12 bases lay between the germline ends. The CDR3 DNA is TGTGCCAGTAGTCCCAGGAGGAGGACTGAAGCTTTCTTT. This encodes CASSPRRRTEAFF.

This clone has just a few counts. The chain employs TRBV4-2 and TRBJ1-2; D is perhaps TRBD1 (6 bases). V gave up 3 bases and J gave up 4 bases, with 21 bases separating them. The CDR3 runs 17 residues. Germline values: CDR1 LGHNA, CDR2 YNFKEQ. CDR3 in DNA: TGTGCCAGCAGCCACGACCGGGGGGCGGGCCCGGGCTATGGCTACACCTTC. Encoded protein: CASSHDRGAGPGYGYTF.